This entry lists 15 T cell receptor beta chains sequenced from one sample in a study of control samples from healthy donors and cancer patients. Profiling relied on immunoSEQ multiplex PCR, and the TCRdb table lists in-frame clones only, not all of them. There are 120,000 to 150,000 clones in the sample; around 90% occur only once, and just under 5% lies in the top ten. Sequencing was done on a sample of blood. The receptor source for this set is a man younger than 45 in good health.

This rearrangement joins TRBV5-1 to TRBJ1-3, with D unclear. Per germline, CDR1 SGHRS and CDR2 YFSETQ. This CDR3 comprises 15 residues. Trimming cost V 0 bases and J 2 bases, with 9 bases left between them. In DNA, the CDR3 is TGCGCCAGCAGCTTGGCAGTGGGGACTGGAAACACCATATATTTT. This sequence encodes CASSLAVGTGNTIYF. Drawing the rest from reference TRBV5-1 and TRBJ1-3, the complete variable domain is KAGVTQTPRYLIKTRGQQVTLSCSPISGHRSVSWYQQTPGQGLQFLFEYFSETQRNKGNFPGRFSGRQFSNSRSEMNVSTLELGDSALYLCASSLAVGTGNTIYFGEGSWLTVV.

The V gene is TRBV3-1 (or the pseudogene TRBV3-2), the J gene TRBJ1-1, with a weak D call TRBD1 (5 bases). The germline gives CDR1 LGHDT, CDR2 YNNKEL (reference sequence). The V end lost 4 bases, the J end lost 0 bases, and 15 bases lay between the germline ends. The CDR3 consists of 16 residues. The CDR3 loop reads CASSPRDGRMNTEAFF. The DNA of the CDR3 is TGTGCCAGCAGCCCTCGGGACGGAAGAATGAACACTGAAGCTTTCTTT.

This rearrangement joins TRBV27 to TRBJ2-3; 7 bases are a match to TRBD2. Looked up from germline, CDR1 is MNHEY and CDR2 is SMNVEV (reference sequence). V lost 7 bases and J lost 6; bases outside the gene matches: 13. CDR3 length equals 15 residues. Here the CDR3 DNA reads TGTGCCAGCAAAACTCGGCTCGAGGGAGGGGATACGCAGTATTTT. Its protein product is CASKTRLEGGDTQYF.

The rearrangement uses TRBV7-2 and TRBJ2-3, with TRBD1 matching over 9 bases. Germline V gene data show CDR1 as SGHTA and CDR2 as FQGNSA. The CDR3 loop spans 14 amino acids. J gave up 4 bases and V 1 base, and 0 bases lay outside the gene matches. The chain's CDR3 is CASSLGQGADTQYF. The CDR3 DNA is TGTGCCAGCAGCTTAGGACAGGGGGCAGATACGCAGTATTTT.

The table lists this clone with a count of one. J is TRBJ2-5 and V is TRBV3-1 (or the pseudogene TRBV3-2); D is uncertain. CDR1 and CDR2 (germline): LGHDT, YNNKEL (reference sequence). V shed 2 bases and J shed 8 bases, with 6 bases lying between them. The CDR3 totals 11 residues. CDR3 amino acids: CASSQRATQYF. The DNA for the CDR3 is TGTGCCAGCAGCCAACGGGCAACCCAGTACTTC.

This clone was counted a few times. The CDR3 sequence: CASSYGDRSLETQYF. CDR3 DNA: TGTGCCAGCAGTTACGGGGACAGGTCCCTGGAGACCCAGTACTTC. This sequence joins TRBV6-2 or TRBV6-3 and TRBJ2-5; the match to TRBD1 covers 8 bases. Germline V gene lookup returns CDR1 MNHEY and CDR2 SVGEGT. The CDR3 runs 15 residues. V was clipped by 2 bases and J by 5 bases; unmatched bases: 7.

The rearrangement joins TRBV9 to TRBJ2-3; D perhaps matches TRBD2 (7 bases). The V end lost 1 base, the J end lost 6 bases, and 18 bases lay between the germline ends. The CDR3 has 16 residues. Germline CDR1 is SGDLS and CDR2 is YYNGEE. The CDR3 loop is CASSVTAGTKGDTQYF. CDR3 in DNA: TGTGCCAGCAGCGTAACAGCGGGGACAAAGGGGGATACGCAGTATTTT.

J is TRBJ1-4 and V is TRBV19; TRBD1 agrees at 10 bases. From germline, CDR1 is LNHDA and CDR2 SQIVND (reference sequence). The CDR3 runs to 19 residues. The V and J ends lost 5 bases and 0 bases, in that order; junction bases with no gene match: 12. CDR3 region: CASSPRTGGVVATNEKLFF. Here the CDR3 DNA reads TGTGCCAGTAGTCCCCGGACAGGGGGAGTAGTTGCAACTAATGAAAAACTGTTTTTT.

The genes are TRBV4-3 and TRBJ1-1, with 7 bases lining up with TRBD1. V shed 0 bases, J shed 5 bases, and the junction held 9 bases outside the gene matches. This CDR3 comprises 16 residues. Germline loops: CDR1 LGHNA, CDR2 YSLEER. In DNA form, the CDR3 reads TGCGCCAGCAGCCAAGAATTTGGGTCAGGGGGTACTGAAGCTTTCTTT. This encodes CASSQEFGSGGTEAFF.

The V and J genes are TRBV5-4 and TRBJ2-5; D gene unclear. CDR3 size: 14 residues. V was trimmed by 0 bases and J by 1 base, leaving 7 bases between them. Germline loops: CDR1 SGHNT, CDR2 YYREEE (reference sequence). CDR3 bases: TGTGCCAGCAGCTTGGCCGGCGGCCAAGAGACCCAGTACTTC. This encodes CASSLAGGQETQYF. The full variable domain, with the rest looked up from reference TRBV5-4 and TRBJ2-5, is ETGVTQSPTHLIKTRGQQVTLRCSSQSGHNTVSWYQQALGQGPQFIFQYYREEENGRGNFPPRFSGLQFPNYSSELNVNALELDDSALYLCASSLAGGQETQYFGPGTRLLVL.

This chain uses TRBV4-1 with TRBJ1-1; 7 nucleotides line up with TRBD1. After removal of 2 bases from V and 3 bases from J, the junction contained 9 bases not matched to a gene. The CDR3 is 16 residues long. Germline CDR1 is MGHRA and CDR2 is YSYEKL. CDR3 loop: CASSQPQYDRDTEAFF. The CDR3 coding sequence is TGCGCCAGCAGCCAACCCCAATATGACAGGGACACTGAAGCTTTCTTT.

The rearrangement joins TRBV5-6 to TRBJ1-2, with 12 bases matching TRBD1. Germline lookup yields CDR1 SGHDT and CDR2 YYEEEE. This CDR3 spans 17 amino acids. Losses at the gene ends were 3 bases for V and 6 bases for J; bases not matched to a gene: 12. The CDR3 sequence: CASSYPGQGAQNDGYTF. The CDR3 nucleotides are TGTGCCAGCAGCTACCCGGGACAGGGGGCGCAGAATGATGGCTACACCTTC.

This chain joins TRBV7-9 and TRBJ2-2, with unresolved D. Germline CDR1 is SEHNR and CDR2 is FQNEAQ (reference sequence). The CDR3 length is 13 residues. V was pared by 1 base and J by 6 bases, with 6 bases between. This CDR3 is CASSLEISGELFF. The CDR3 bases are TGTGCCAGCAGCTTAGAAATATCCGGGGAGCTGTTTTTT.

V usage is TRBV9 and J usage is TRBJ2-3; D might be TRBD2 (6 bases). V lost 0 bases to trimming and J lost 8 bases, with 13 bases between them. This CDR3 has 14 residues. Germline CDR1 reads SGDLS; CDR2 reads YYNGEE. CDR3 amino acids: CASSVGGVEGTQYF. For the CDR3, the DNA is TGTGCCAGCAGCGTAGGGGGGGTGGAAGGTACGCAGTATTTT.

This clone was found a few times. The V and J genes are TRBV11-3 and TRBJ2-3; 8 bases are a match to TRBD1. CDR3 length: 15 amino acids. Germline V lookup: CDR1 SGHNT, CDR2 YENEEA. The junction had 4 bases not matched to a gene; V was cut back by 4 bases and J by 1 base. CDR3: CASSSRTGRTDTQYF. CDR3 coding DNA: TGTGCCAGCAGCTCACGGACAGGGCGCACAGATACGCAGTATTTT.